A single sample gave rise to the 2 T cell receptor beta chains below, sequenced in a study of blood T cell repertoires in COVID-19. The method was immunoSEQ multiplex PCR; TCRdb's version includes in-frame clones alone and lacks a portion of them. The sample lists roughly 260,000 clones; about nine tenths were seen once. What was sequenced was PBMCs or T cells enriched from blood (not recorded which). These receptor sequences come from a woman between 25 and 40 years old with acute COVID-19.

The chain links TRBV3-1 (or the pseudogene TRBV3-2) to TRBJ2-7; tentatively, D is TRBD1 (6 bases). Germline CDR1 LGHDT, CDR2 YNNKEL (reference sequence). The V end was cut by 1 base, the J end by 3 bases, with 13 bases between. The CDR3 runs 15 residues. CDR3 in DNA: TGTGCCAGCAGCCAAGTTTGGGGGCCGGACTACGAGCAGTACTTC. It specifies CASSQVWGPDYEQYF.

The rearrangement uses TRBV7-9 and TRBJ2-1, with D tentatively TRBD1 (5 bases). This CDR3 is built from 13 residues. Per germline, CDR1 SEHNR and CDR2 FQNEAQ (reference sequence). The CDR3 loop reads CVGAYSSYNEQFF. The DNA of the CDR3 is TGTGTAGGGGCCTATAGCTCCTACAATGAGCAGTTCTTC. The complete variable domain, with remaining parts taken from reference TRBV7-9 and TRBJ2-1, reads DTGVSQNPRHKITKRGQNVTFRCDPISEHNRLYWYRQTLGQGPEFLTYFQNEAQLEKSRLLSDRFSAERPKGSFSTLEIQRTEQGDSAMYLCVGAYSSYNEQFFGPGTRLTVL.